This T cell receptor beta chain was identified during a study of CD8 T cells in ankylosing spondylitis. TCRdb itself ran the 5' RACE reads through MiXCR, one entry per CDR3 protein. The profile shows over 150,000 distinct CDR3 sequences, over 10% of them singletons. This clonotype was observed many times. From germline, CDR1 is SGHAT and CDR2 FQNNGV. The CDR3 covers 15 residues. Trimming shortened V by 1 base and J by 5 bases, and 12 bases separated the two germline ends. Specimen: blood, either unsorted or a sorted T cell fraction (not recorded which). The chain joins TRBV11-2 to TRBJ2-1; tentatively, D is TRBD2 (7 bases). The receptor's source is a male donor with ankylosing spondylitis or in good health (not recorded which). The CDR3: CASSLGGGDDNEQFF. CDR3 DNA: TGTGCCAGCAGCTTAGGAGGGGGGGACGACAATGAGCAGTTCTTC.